This TCR beta chain was sequenced in a study of T cells in Graves' hyperthyroidism and ophthalmopathy. Study results and limitations: Patients with ophthalmopathy were separated from those with stable hyperthyroidism by a 13 V-J model. Blood also showed most of the thyroid clonotypes that were expanded above 0.001. Median prediction lead before ophthalmopathy onset was about 6.7 months with the model.

The germline CDR1 and CDR2 sequences are SNHLY and FYNNEI. This CDR3 has 14 amino acids. The V end lost 7 bases, the J end lost 0 bases, and 12 bases lay between the germline ends. Uncontrolled infection, other autoimmune disease, pregnancy or lactation excluded patients. Amplification targeted TCR beta CDR3 regions from RNA transcripts. HTBI primers drove first-round RT-PCR of the TCR CDR3. Each CDR3 protein gets one entry after TCRdb re-called the multiplex PCR reads with MiXCR. Of 400,000 or so distinct CDR3 sequences in the sample, around 15% were seen once. Ten or more counts support this clonotype. Its antigen is undetermined.

The chain carries TRBV2 and TRBJ1-1; D not certain. The material sequenced was blood. The sequence was collected from a woman aged 55 to 70 with Graves' ophthalmopathy. The CDR3 coding sequence is TGTGCCAGCACCTACCTACCGATGAACACTGAAGCTTTCTTT. Translated: CASTYLPMNTEAFF.